Below are 3 T cell receptor beta chains sequenced from a single sample in a study of blood T cell repertoires in COVID-19. The data were produced by immunoSEQ multiplex PCR, yet TCRdb's version contains in-frame clones alone and is incomplete. The data hold fewer than 95,000 clones, with approximately 80% observed a single time. Sequences were obtained from peripheral blood. The receptors here all came from a human donor in a cohort sampled during active COVID-19.

The gene calls are TRBV12-5 and TRBJ2-3, with 11 bases identical to TRBD2. In germline, CDR1 is LGHNT, CDR2 FRNRAP. Germline trimming cut 0 bases from V and 3 bases from J; bases unmatched to any gene: 8. CDR3 length: 18 amino acids. The CDR3 region is CASGLVLTSGVGTDTQYF. The CDR3 nucleotides read TGTGCTAGTGGTTTGGTACTGACTAGCGGGGTGGGAACAGATACGCAGTATTTT.

The rearrangement links TRBV19 to TRBJ1-5; TRBD1 aligns across 9 bases. CDR1 and CDR2 (germline): LNHDA, SQIVND (reference sequence). The J segment lost 0 bases and the V segment lost 3 bases, leaving 9 bases of the junction unmatched. The length of the CDR3 is 18 residues. In nucleotides, the CDR3 is TGTGCCAGTAGTATTTGGGCATCGACAGGGGGTAGCAATCAGCCCCAGCATTTT. This gives the protein CASSIWASTGGSNQPQHF.

This chain joins TRBV29-1 and TRBJ1-2; D gene uncertain. The CDR3 is made up of 12 amino acids. The germline V and J ends were trimmed by 4 bases and 5 bases, with 11 bases remaining between them. Germline values: CDR1 SQVTM, CDR2 ANQGSEA. CDR3 coding DNA: TGCAGCGTTGTCACCCCTAGGTATGGCTACACCTTC. Protein: CSVVTPRYGYTF.